The entry below describes one T cell receptor (beta chain). Its antigen remains undetermined. No base qualities exist here, and no much larger clone lies one base off it. Preparation of the library involved the immunoSEQ multiplex PCR assay. Alongside multiparametric flow cytometry, deep sequencing of rearranged TCR beta loci was used to profile the T cell repertoires. TCRdb's version of the immuneACCESS table is confined to in-frame rearrangements and falls short of the full clone set. An unresolved V gene accounts for under half of the shortfall where checked; the remainder is of unknown origin. The sample table contains about 1,900 clones; only one count was recorded for around 80% of them. Clones ranked in the top ten supply 39% of the sample. Looking up the germline V gene yields CDR1 MDHEN and CDR2 SYDVKM. The CDR3 sequence holds 13 residues, the cysteine and phenylalanine included. This entry keeps only the CDR3 DNA: 39 bases, framed from base 1. V ends up 5 bases short and J 8 bases short, with an unmatched junction base count of 8.

This sample was included in a study of lymphopenia after photon versus proton radiotherapy (dated by TCRdb to about 2019). Regarding the research as a whole: The study compared the immunological effects of photon versus proton radiation therapy in patients with gastrointestinal tumors who developed high-grade lymphopenia. The 20 or so patients in the cohort had gastrointestinal tumors, were treated with either photon or proton therapy, and subsequently developed lymphopenia. The study aimed to characterize how the two radiation modalities differ in their impact on the immune system. Broader findings and caveats from the paper: Once the lymphocyte count had reached its nadir, the repertoires of photon-treated patients showed oligoclonal expansion, particularly of CD8+ Temra cells, and this expansion drove the decline in diversity. Across the cohort, an inverse correlation was found between a larger post-nadir drop in TCR diversity and overall survival time among patients who died. Relative stability during treatment was observed in proton-treated patients, whereas loss of naive T cells and TCR diversity and gain of effector/memory populations were observed in photon-treated patients. The authors looked at the survival association only in patients who died, and they framed better survival with proton therapy as a possibility rather than a demonstrated result.

The source was peripheral blood, collected from a patient treated with photon-based radiotherapy. The V gene is TRBV28 and the J gene is TRBJ1-2; the central 7 bases match TRBD1. This clonotype was obtained from a man older than 75 with cholangiocarcinoma. CDR3 loop: CASSKETGFGYTF. DNA sequence: TGTGCCAGCAGTAAAGAGACAGGGTTCGGCTACACCTTC.